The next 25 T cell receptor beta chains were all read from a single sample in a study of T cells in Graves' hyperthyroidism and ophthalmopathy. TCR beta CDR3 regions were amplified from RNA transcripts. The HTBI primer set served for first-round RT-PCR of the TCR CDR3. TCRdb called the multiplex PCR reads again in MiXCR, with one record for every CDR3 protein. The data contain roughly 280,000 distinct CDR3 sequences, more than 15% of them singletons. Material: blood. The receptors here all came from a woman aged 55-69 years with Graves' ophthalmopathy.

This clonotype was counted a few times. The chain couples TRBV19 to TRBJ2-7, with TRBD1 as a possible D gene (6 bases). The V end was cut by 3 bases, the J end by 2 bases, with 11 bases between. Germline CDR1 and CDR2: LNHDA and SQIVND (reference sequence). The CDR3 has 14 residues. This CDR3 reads CASSIGTPTYEQYF. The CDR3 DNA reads TGTGCCAGTAGTATCGGGACACCCACCTACGAGCAGTACTTC.

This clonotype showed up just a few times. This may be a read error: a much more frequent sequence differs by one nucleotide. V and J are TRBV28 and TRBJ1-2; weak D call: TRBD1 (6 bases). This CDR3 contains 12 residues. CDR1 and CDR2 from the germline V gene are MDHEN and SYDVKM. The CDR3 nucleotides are TGTGCCAGCAGTTGGGGGGCGGGTGGCTGCACCTTC. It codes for CASSWGAGGCTF.

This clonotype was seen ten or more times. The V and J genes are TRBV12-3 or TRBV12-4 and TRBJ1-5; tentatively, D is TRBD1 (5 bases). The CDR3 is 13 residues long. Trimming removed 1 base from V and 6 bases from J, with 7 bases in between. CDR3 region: CASSLGGGQPQHF. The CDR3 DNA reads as TGTGCCAGCAGTTTAGGGGGGGGTCAGCCCCAGCATTTT.

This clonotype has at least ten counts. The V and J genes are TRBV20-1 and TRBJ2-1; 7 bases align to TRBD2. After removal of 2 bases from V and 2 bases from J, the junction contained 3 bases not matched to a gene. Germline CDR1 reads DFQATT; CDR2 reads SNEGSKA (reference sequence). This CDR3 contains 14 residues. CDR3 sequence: CSARSGVTYNEQFF. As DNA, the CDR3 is TGCAGTGCTAGAAGCGGGGTAACCTACAATGAGCAGTTCTTC.

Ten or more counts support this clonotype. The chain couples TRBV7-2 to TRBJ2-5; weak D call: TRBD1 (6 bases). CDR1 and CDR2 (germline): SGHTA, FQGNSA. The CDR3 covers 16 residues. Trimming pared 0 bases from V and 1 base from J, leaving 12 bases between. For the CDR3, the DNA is TGTGCCAGCAGCTTAGCACTGAGACAGGCCCAAGAGACCCAGTACTTC. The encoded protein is CASSLALRQAQETQYF.

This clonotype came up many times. The CDR3 DNA sequence: TGTGCCTGGAGTGACGGAAACACCATATATTTT. This translates into CAWSDGNTIYF. The chain employs TRBV30 and TRBJ1-3; D unclear. Looked up from germline, CDR1 is GTSNPN and CDR2 is SVGIG (reference sequence). With 1 base removed from V and 4 bases from J, the gap between germline ends came to 2 bases. The CDR3 has 11 amino acids.

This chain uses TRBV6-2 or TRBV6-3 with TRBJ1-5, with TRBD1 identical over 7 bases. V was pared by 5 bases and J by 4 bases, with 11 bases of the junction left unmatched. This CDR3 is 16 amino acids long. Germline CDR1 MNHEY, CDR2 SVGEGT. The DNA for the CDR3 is TGTGCCAGCAGTCGCCTCTGGGACAGAATAAATCAGCCCCAGCATTTT. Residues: CASSRLWDRINQPQHF.

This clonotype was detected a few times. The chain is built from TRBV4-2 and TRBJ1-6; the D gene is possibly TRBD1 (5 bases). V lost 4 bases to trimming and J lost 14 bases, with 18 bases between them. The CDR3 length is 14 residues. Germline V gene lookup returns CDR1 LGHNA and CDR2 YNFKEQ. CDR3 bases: TGTGCCAGCAGCCGAGAAGGACACCGGGATACCCTCCACTTT. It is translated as CASSREGHRDTLHF.

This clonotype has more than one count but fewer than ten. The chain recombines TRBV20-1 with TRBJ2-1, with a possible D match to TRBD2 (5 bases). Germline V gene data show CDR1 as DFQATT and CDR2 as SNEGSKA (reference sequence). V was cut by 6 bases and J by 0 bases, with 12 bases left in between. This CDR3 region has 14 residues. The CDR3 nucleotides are TGCAGTGCAGGAAGGGAGAGCTCCTACAATGAGCAGTTCTTC. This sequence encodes CSAGRESSYNEQFF.

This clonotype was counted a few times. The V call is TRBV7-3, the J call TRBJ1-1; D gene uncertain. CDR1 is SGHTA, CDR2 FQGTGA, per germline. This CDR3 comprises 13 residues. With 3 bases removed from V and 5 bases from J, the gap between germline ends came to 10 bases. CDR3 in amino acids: CASSFDRGTEAFF. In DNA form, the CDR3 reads TGTGCCAGCAGCTTTGATCGTGGGACTGAAGCTTTCTTT.

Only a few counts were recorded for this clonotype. The CDR3 DNA reads TGTGCCAGCAGCCATGCCGGGGACAGGGGAGCCAAAAACATTCAGTACTTC. It codes for CASSHAGDRGAKNIQYF. The chain joins TRBV4-2 to TRBJ2-4; 10 bases align to TRBD1. The CDR3 length is 17 residues. Germline V gene data show CDR1 as LGHNA and CDR2 as YNFKEQ. V lost 3 bases to trimming and J lost 0 bases; unmatched junction nucleotides: 5.

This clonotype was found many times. This CDR3 reads CASSHLGRDRGRRNYGYTF. For the CDR3, the DNA is TGCGCCAGCAGCCATCTCGGGAGGGACAGGGGACGTCGTAACTATGGCTACACCTTC. The genes are TRBV4-1 and TRBJ1-2; 10 positions agree with TRBD1. CDR3 length equals 19 residues. With V trimmed by 3 bases and J by 1 base, 14 bases remained unmatched. Looked up from germline, CDR1 is MGHRA and CDR2 is YSYEKL.

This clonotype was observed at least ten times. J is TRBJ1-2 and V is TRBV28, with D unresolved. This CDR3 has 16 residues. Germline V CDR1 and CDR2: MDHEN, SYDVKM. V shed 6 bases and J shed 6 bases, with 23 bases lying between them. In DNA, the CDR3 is TGTGCCAGCAGCTCAGCAACCGGCTATTTTACAGATGGCTACACCTTC. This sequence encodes CASSSATGYFTDGYTF.

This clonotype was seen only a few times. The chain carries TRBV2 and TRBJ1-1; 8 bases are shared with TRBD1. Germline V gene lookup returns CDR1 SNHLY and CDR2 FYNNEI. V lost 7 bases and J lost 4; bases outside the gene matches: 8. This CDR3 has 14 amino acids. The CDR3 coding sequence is TGTGCCAGCATCCCGCAGGGGGCCGCCACTGAAGCTTTCTTT. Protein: CASIPQGAATEAFF. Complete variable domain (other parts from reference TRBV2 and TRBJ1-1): EPEVTQTPSHQVTQMGQEVILRCVPISNHLYFYWYRQILGQKVEFLVSFYNNEISEKSEIFDDQFSVERPDGSNFTLKIRSTKLEDSAMYFCASIPQGAATEAFFGQGTRLTVV.

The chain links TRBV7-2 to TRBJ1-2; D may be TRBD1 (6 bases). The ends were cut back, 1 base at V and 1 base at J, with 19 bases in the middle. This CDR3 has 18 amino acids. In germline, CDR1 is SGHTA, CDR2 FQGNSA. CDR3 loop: CASSLVLTGGSRNYGYTF. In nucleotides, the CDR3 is TGTGCCAGCAGCTTAGTATTGACGGGGGGCAGCCGTAACTATGGCTACACCTTC.

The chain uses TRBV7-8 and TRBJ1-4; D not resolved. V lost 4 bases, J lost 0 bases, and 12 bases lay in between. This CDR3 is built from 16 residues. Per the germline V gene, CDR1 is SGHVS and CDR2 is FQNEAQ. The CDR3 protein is CASSSRTAATNEKLFF. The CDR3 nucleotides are TGTGCCAGCAGCTCCAGGACCGCTGCAACTAATGAAAAACTGTTTTTT.

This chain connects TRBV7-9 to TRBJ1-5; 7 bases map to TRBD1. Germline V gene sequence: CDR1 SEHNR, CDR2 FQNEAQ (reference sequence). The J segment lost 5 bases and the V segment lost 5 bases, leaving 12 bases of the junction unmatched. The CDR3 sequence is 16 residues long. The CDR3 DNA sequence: TGTGCCAGCAGCCCCGGGACAGCAGGGGTCGATCAGCCCCAGCATTTT. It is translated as CASSPGTAGVDQPQHF.

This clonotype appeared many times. The CDR3 loop is CASSFSGYEQYF. The CDR3 DNA sequence: TGTGCCAGCAGCTTTTCTGGGTACGAGCAGTACTTC. This chain links TRBV7-2 with TRBJ2-7; D gene uncertain. Trimming pared 3 bases from V and 4 bases from J, leaving 7 bases between. This CDR3 spans 12 amino acids. The germline V gene has CDR1 SGHTA and CDR2 FQGNSA.

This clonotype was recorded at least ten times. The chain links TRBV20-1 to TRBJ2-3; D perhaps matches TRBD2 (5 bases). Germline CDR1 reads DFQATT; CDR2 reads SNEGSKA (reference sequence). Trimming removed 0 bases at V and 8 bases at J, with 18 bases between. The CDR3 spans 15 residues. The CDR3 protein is CSARDVGFKRVTQYF. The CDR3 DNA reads TGCAGTGCTAGAGATGTCGGCTTTAAGAGGGTTACGCAGTATTTT.

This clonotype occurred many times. The CDR3 region is CASSSAGGIVAFF. Here the CDR3 DNA reads TGTGCCAGCAGCTCAGCTGGGGGAATAGTAGCTTTCTTT. The gene calls are TRBV28 and TRBJ1-1; perhaps TRBD1 as D (5 bases). This CDR3 contains 13 residues. Germline V gives CDR1 MDHEN, CDR2 SYDVKM. Trimming pared 6 bases from V and 10 bases from J, leaving 18 bases between.

The CDR3 here is CASSPPRRLPTGEVAGELFF. The DNA for the CDR3 is TGTGCCAGCTCACCACCGAGACGACTCCCGACAGGGGAGGTTGCCGGGGAGCTGTTTTTT. This chain links TRBV18 with TRBJ2-2; 8 bases align to TRBD1. The V gene's germline CDR1 is KGHSH and CDR2 LQKENI. The CDR3 contains 20 residues. The J segment lost 6 bases and the V segment lost 0 bases, leaving 18 bases of the junction unmatched.

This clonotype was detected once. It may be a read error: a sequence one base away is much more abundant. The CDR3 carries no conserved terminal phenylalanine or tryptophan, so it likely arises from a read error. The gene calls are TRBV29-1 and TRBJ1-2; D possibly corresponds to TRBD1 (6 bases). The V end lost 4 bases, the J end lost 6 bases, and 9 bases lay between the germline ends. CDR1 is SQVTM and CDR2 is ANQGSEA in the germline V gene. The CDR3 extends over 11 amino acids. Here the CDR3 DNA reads TGCAGCGTTGGAAGGACAGATGGCTACACCTCC. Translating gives CSVGRTDGYTS.

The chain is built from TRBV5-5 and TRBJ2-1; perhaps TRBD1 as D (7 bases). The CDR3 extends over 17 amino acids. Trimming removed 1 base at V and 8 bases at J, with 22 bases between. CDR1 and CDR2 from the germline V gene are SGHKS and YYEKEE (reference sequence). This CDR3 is CASSLLTGEVARDEQFF. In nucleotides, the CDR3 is TGTGCCAGCAGCTTGTTAACAGGGGAGGTTGCACGCGATGAGCAGTTCTTC.

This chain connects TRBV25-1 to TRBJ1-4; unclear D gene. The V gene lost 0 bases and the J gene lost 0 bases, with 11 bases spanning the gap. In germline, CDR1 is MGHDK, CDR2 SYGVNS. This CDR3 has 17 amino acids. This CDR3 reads CASSEYSPLATNEKLFF. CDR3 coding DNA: TGTGCCAGCAGTGAATACAGCCCTCTTGCAACTAATGAAAAACTGTTTTTT.

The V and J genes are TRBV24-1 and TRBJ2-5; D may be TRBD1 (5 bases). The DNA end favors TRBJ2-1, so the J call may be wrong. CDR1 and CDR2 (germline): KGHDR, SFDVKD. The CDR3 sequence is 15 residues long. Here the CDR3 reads CATSDPTVNQETQFF. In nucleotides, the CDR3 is TGTGCCACCAGTGATCCGACAGTGAACCAAGAGACCCAGTTCTTC.